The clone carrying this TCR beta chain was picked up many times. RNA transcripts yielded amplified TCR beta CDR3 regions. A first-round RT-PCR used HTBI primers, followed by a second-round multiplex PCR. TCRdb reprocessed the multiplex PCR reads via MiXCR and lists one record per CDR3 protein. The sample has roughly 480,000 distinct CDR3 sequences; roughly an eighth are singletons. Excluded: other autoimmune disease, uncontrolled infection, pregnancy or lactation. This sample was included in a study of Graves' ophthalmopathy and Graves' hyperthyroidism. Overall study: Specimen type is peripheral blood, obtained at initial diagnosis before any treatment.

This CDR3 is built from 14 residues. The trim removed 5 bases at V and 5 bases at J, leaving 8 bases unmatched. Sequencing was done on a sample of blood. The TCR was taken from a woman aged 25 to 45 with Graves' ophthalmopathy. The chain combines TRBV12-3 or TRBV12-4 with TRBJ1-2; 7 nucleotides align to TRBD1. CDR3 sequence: CASSITGTAYGYTF. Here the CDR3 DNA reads TGTGCCAGCAGTATCACCGGGACAGCGTATGGCTACACCTTC.